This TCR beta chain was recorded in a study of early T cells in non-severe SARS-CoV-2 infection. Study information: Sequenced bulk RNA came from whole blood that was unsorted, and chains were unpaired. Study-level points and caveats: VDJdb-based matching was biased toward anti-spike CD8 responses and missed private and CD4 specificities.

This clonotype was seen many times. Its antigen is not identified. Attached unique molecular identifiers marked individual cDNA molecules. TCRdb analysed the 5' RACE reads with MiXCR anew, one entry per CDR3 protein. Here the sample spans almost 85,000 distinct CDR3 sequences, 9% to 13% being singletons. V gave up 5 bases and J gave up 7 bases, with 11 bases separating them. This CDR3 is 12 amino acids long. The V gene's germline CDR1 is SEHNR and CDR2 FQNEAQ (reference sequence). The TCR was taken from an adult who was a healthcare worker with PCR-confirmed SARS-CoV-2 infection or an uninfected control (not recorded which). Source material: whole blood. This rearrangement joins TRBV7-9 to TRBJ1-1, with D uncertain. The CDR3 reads CASSPRAGEAFF. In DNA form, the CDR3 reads TGTGCCAGCAGCCCCCGGGCTGGTGAAGCTTTCTTT. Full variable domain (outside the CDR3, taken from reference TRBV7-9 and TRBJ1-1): DTGVSQNPRHKITKRGQNVTFRCDPISEHNRLYWYRQTLGQGPEFLTYFQNEAQLEKSRLLSDRFSAERPKGSFSTLEIQRTEQGDSAMYLCASSPRAGEAFFGQGTRLTVV.